A single sample gave rise to the 5 T cell receptor beta chains below, sequenced in a study of control samples from healthy donors and cancer patients. The protocol was immunoSEQ multiplex PCR, while the TCRdb copy is restricted to in-frame clones and leaves out a portion. Here the sample spans 150,000 to 160,000 clones, roughly 92% being singletons. The sample consisted of blood. These receptors were taken from a man over 45 in good health.

J is TRBJ2-5 and V is TRBV19; 12 nucleotides agree with TRBD2. Germline lookup yields CDR1 LNHDA and CDR2 SQIVND (reference sequence). The CDR3 covers 15 residues. Trimming took 2 bases from V and 5 from J; bases not matched to a gene: 3. The CDR3 DNA reads TGTGCCAGTAGTATACTAGCGGGAGGGGTTGAGACCCAGTACTTC. It codes for CASSILAGGVETQYF.

The gene calls are TRBV4-1 and TRBJ2-7, with TRBD2 matching 12 bases. CDR1 and CDR2 from the germline V gene are MGHRA and YSYEKL. The CDR3 is 15 residues long. V dropped 5 bases and J dropped 4; count of bases not matched to a gene: 6. The CDR3 nucleotides read TGCGCCAGCAGCGAGGGACTAGCGGGTTATTACGAGCAGTACTTC. It is translated as CASSEGLAGYYEQYF.

The J gene is TRBJ2-7, the V gene TRBV15, with 11 bases aligning to TRBD2. CDR3 size: 15 residues. The trim removed 4 bases at V and 4 bases at J, leaving 6 bases unmatched. Germline V gene data show CDR1 as LNHNV and CDR2 as YYDKDF (reference sequence). The CDR3 DNA reads as TGTGCCACCAGCAAAACTAGCGGGAGATATTACGAGCAGTACTTC. This gives the protein CATSKTSGRYYEQYF.

CDR3 in amino acids: CASSTGTPQETQYF. In DNA form, the CDR3 reads TGCGCCAGCAGCACAGGGACACCACAAGAGACCCAGTACTTC. The gene calls are TRBV5-1 and TRBJ2-5; D possibly corresponds to TRBD1 (6 bases). The CDR3 sequence is 14 residues long. From germline, CDR1 is SGHRS and CDR2 YFSETQ. Trimming removed 4 bases at V and 2 bases at J, with 12 bases between.

The chain couples TRBV19 to TRBJ2-6; D is tentatively TRBD1 or TRBD2 (5 bases each). The CDR3 sequence is 17 residues long. V shed 3 bases and J shed 4 bases, with 16 bases lying between them. CDR1 LNHDA and CDR2 SQIVND come from the germline V gene (reference sequence). The chain's CDR3 is CASSIGVGASGANVLTF. The CDR3 DNA sequence: TGTGCCAGTAGTATCGGAGTCGGGGCCTCGGGGGCCAACGTCCTGACTTTC. Filled out from reference TRBV19 and TRBJ2-6, the complete variable domain reads DGGITQSPKYLFRKEGQNVTLSCEQNLNHDAMYWYRQDPGQGLRLIYYSQIVNDFQKGDIAEGYSVSREKKESFPLTVTSAQKNPTAFYLCASSIGVGASGANVLTFGAGSRLTVL.